This T cell receptor (beta chain) derives from a study of T cells in localized non-small cell lung cancer. Study-level findings and limits: Longer overall survival was seen with higher T cell density measured in blood. Median about 56 top-100 tumor clones were shared with paired adjacent lung. Compared with tumor, uninvolved adjacent lung displayed greater T cell clonality, ranking highest overall.

Libraries were prepared by immunoSEQ multiplex PCR; TCRdb keeps only in-frame clonotypes and omits some of them. The sample has 15,000 to 25,000 clones; around 91% are singletons. CDR1 and CDR2 (germline): SGHRS, YFSETQ. This CDR3 has 11 residues. V was clipped by 5 bases and J by 6 bases, with 7 bases between them. With respect to this clone: The target antigen is unknown.

The rearrangement links TRBV5-1 to TRBJ2-3; tentatively, D is TRBD1 (5 bases). The sequence was obtained from a man between 40 and 70 years old with stage I lung adenocarcinoma. The input for sequencing was peripheral blood, taken before any cancer treatment. The CDR3 coding sequence is TGCGCCAGCAGACAGGACGATACGCAGTATTTT. Its translation: CASRQDDTQYF.